This T cell receptor (beta chain) comes out of a study of blood T cell repertoires in COVID-19. V was cut by 6 bases and J by 2 bases, with 14 bases left in between. The CDR3 spans 15 residues. The germline gives CDR1 MDHEN, CDR2 SYDVKM. Assay used: immunoSEQ multiplex PCR; TCRdb lists only in-frame clones, some missing. This sample has 150,000 to 200,000 clones, with roughly four fifths found just once. The TCR was taken from a woman in her seventies with COVID-19, enrolled during active disease. Source material: peripheral blood. This rearrangement joins TRBV28 to TRBJ2-1; TRBD1 is a possible D gene (6 bases). CDR3 bases: TGTGCCAGCAGCCCAGGCGGACAGCCCTACAATGAGCAGTTCTTC. This codes for CASSPGGQPYNEQFF.